A selection of T cell receptor beta chains follows, all from one sample in a study of shared clonotypes between healthy human individuals. The protocol was immunoSEQ multiplex PCR, while the TCRdb copy is restricted to in-frame clones and leaves out a portion. The sample lists 1,400,000 or so clones, approximately 98.5% occurring once. Sample: naive CD4+ T cells sorted from blood. Receptor source: a man aged 25 to 40 in good health. Each CDR3 is given with its conserved first and last residue. The D gene is left open where the match is weak. The listing skips clone size in some rows; elsewhere it reads once, few, many or a size class.

V	D	J	size	CDR3	DNA
TRBV5-1	NA	TRBJ1-2	once	CASSDFTGPDGYTF	TGCGCCAGCAGCGACTTTACAGGGCCTGATGGCTACACCTTC
TRBV5-1	NA	TRBJ2-5	NA	CASSSQETQYF	TGCGCCAGCAGCAGCCAAGAGACCCAGTACTTC
TRBV18	NA	TRBJ2-1	NA	CASSPAARTAYNEQFF	TGTGCCAGCTCACCAGCAGCCCGGACAGCCTACAATGAGCAGTTCTTC
TRBV4-3	NA	TRBJ2-7	NA	CASSQVIGTYEQYF	TGCGCCAGCAGCCAAGTTATTGGGACGTACGAGCAGTACTTC
TRBV2	TRBD1	TRBJ2-5	once	CASKGAGETQYF	TGTGCCAGCAAGGGGGCGGGAGAGACCCAGTACTTC
TRBV27	NA	TRBJ1-5	once	CASSLRWVGNQPQHF	TGTGCCAGCAGTTTACGATGGGTTGGCAATCAGCCCCAGCATTTT
TRBV5-1	NA	TRBJ2-1	NA	CASSTAPRNEQFF	TGCGCCAGCAGCACAGCTCCGCGCAATGAGCAGTTCTTC
TRBV2	NA	TRBJ1-5	once	CASKTETQPQHF	TGTGCCAGCAAGACGGAGACCCAGCCCCAGCATTTT
TRBV29-1	TRBD2	TRBJ2-7	few	CSGTGLALNEQYF	TGCAGCGGGACGGGACTAGCGCTCAACGAGCAGTACTTC
TRBV18	TRBD2	TRBJ2-1	once	CASSPLTGTSVNEQFF	TGTGCCAGCTCACCACTAACCGGGACTAGTGTAAATGAGCAGTTCTTC
TRBV15	NA	TRBJ2-1	NA	CATSIAGPGGNEQFF	TGTGCCACCAGCATAGCGGGACCAGGGGGTAATGAGCAGTTCTTC
TRBV5-1	TRBD1	TRBJ2-2	NA	CASRRDRATGELFF	TGCGCCAGCCGCCGGGACAGGGCTACCGGGGAGCTGTTTTTT
TRBV5-1	NA	TRBJ2-2	NA	CASSLAGNLYGELFF	TGCGCCAGCAGCTTGGCTGGGAACCTTTACGGGGAGCTGTTTTTT
TRBV11-2	NA	TRBJ2-7	NA	CASSLAFRTNYEQYF	TGTGCCAGCAGCTTAGCCTTCCGCACAAACTACGAGCAGTACTTC
TRBV5-6	NA	TRBJ1-2	NA	CASSLGLWSDYGYTF	TGTGCCAGCAGCTTGGGGCTTTGGAGTGACTATGGCTACACCTTC
TRBV7-2	TRBD2	TRBJ2-7	NA	CASSLSGTTSYEQYF	TGTGCCAGCAGCCTATCCGGGACTACGTCGTACGAGCAGTACTTC
TRBV4-3	NA	TRBJ2-3	NA	CASSQDGRGTDTQYF	TGCGCCAGCAGCCAAGATGGGCGGGGCACAGATACGCAGTATTTT
TRBV2	NA	TRBJ1-5	NA	CASNQRGGLGQPQHF	TGTGCCAGCAATCAAAGGGGGGGGCTCGGTCAGCCCCAGCATTTT
TRBV2	TRBD1	TRBJ1-1	NA	CASSVTGVNTEAFF	TGTGCCAGCAGTGTCACAGGGGTGAACACTGAAGCTTTCTTT
TRBV16	TRBD1	TRBJ2-1	once	CASSQRQGWNEQFF	TGTGCCAGCAGCCAACGACAGGGGTGGAATGAGCAGTTCTTC
TRBV7-8	NA	TRBJ1-4	NA	CASSIGTAEKLFF	TGTGCCAGCAGCATCGGGACCGCCGAAAAACTGTTTTTT
TRBV5-1	NA	TRBJ2-3	NA	CASSPEGDTQYF	TGCGCCAGCAGCCCGGAGGGGGATACGCAGTATTTT
TRBV15	TRBD1	TRBJ1-4	NA	CATSRATDRNEKLFF	TGTGCCACCAGCAGAGCTACGGACAGGAATGAAAAACTGTTTTTT
TRBV5-1	NA	TRBJ2-3	NA	CASSFTSRADTQYF	TGCGCCAGCAGCTTCACCTCCCGGGCAGATACGCAGTATTTT
TRBV28	NA	TRBJ2-1	NA	CASTAHYNEQFF	TGTGCCAGCACGGCCCACTACAATGAGCAGTTCTTC